This entry concerns a single T cell receptor (beta chain). The antigen remains undetermined. Time point given: persistent/refractory GD, antithyroid drugs over 5 years with positive TRAb. TCR sequences were obtained from RNA taken from PBMCs. Graves' disease diagnosis relied on American Thyroid Association guidelines. All patients originated from an endocrinology department located in Xi'an, China. iRepertoire HTBI primers and Arm-PCR of CDR3 regions built TCR beta libraries. Via MiXCR, TCRdb re-called the multiplex PCR reads, giving one row per CDR3 protein. This sample carries hundreds of thousands of distinct CDR3 sequences, 25% to 35% of them seen once, and the ten largest clones take under 50%. This entry belongs to a study of regulatory T cells in long-lasting Graves disease. The germline V gene encodes CDR1 LNHDA and CDR2 SQIVND (reference sequence). CDR3 size: 14 residues. Losses at the gene ends were 5 bases for V and 7 bases for J; bases not matched to a gene: 8.

Study-level points and caveats: The persistent group shared some 2,700 public clonotypes, more than the approximately 890 shared by new patients. It was in persistent disease that TRBV28, TRBJ1-2 and TRBJ2-5 were favored.

The TCR comes from a female donor with Graves disease. The chain uses TRBV19 and TRBJ1-2, with TRBD1 identical over 9 bases. The sample in question was peripheral blood mononuclear cells (PBMCs), obtained when the disease was refractory, from a patient treated with antithyroid drugs. The CDR3 reads CASSPGQGGGGYTF. The CDR3 DNA reads TGTGCCAGTAGTCCGGGACAGGGTGGCGGTGGCTACACCTTC. Together with reference TRBV19 and TRBJ1-2, the CDR3 gives the full variable domain: DGGITQSPKYLFRKEGQNVTLSCEQNLNHDAMYWYRQDPGQGLRLIYYSQIVNDFQKGDIAEGYSVSREKKESFPLTVTSAQKNPTAFYLCASSPGQGGGGYTFGSGTRLTVV.